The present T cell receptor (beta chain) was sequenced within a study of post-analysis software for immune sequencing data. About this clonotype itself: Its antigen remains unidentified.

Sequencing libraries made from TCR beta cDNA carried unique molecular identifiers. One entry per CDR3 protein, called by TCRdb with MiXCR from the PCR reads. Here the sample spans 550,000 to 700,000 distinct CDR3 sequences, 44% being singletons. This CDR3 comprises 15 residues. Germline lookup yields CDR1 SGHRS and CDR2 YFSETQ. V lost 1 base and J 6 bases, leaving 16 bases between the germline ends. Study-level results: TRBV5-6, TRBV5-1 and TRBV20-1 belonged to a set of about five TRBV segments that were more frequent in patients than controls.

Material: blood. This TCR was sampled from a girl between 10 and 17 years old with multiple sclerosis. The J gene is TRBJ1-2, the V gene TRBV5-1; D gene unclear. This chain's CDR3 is CASSLRVPWSDGYTF. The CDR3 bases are TGCGCCAGCAGCTTGAGGGTCCCTTGGTCGGATGGCTACACCTTC.